This TCR beta chain is from a study of sequential checkpoint blockade in melanoma. Clones were sequenced by immunoSEQ multiplex PCR, and TCRdb holds only the in-frame ones, with some missing. Of around 20,000 clones in the sample, around 75% were seen once. Treatment in this sample: randomized to nivolumab then ipilimumab (arm A) or the reverse (arm B). This clone appeared a single time. Germline loops: CDR1 SNHLY, CDR2 FYNNEI. Trimming shortened V by 4 bases and J by 5 bases, and 6 bases separated the two germline ends. CDR3 length: 12 residues. The source material was CD8+ T cells sorted from blood (inferred from file names), sampled from a patient given nivolumab and ipilimumab in sequence. The chain links TRBV2 to TRBJ1-5; D gene uncertain. The sequence was obtained from a human donor with melanoma. This chain's CDR3 is CASSATDQPQHF. The CDR3, as DNA: TGTGCCAGCAGTGCTACAGATCAGCCCCAGCATTTT.